Listed below are T cell receptor beta chains from one sample, sequenced in a study of T cell responses to AZD1222 COVID-19 vaccine. Measured with immunoSEQ multiplex PCR; TCRdb has only the in-frame clones, and not every one. The sample holds 95,000 to 100,000 clones, approximately 89% seen once. The starting material was peripheral blood, obtained 28 days after the second AZD1222 dose. All receptors come from an adult who received the AZD1222 COVID-19 vaccine. CDR3s include the opening cysteine and the closing phenylalanine or tryptophan. A D gene is named only where the DNA matches it firmly. Clone size is given for some rows only: seen once, a few or many times, or a class if the clone is expanded.

j_gene: TRBJ1-5; d_gene: .; abundance: .; v_gene: TRBV28; CDR3aa: CASSFQGVIRQPQHF; CDR3nt: TGTGCCAGCAGTTTTCAAGGGGTCATTAGGCAGCCCCAGCATTTT
j_gene: TRBJ2-3; d_gene: .; abundance: .; v_gene: TRBV12-3/TRBV12-4; CDR3aa: CASSRDRNTQYF; CDR3nt: TGTGCCAGCAGCCGCGACCGGAATACGCAGTATTTT
j_gene: TRBJ2-7; d_gene: TRBD2; abundance: .; v_gene: TRBV7-8; CDR3aa: CASSLVRGTGYEQYF; CDR3nt: TGTGCCAGCAGCTTAGTGCGGGGGACCGGCTACGAGCAGTACTTC
j_gene: TRBJ1-2; d_gene: .; abundance: .; v_gene: TRBV7-8; CDR3aa: CASSSRTSFNYGYTF; CDR3nt: TGTGCCAGCAGCTCGAGGACGTCCTTTAACTATGGCTACACCTTC
j_gene: TRBJ2-6; d_gene: .; abundance: .; v_gene: TRBV7-2; CDR3aa: CATSLVGTASSGANVLTF; CDR3nt: TGTGCCACCTCCTTGGTCGGGACCGCGAGCTCTGGGGCCAACGTCCTGACTTTC
j_gene: TRBJ1-1; d_gene: .; abundance: .; v_gene: TRBV7-9; CDR3aa: CASSPGQFMNTEAFF; CDR3nt: TGTGCCAGCAGCCCCGGACAGTTCATGAACACTGAAGCTTTCTTT
j_gene: TRBJ2-2; d_gene: TRBD1; abundance: .; v_gene: TRBV27; CDR3aa: CASRYRGSGELFF; CDR3nt: TGTGCCAGCAGATACAGGGGGAGTGGGGAGCTGTTTTTT
j_gene: TRBJ2-3; d_gene: .; abundance: .; v_gene: TRBV19; CDR3aa: CASSILGARTDTQYF; CDR3nt: TGTGCCAGTAGTATTCTGGGAGCGAGGACAGATACGCAGTATTTT
j_gene: TRBJ2-1; d_gene: .; abundance: .; v_gene: TRBV4-1; CDR3aa: CASSPQGIQGRIYNEQFF; CDR3nt: TGCGCCAGCAGCCCCCAGGGGATACAGGGGAGGATATACAATGAGCAGTTCTTC
j_gene: TRBJ1-1; d_gene: .; abundance: .; v_gene: TRBV6-2/TRBV6-3; CDR3aa: CASSYRSPGGATNTEAFF; CDR3nt: TGTGCCAGCAGTTACCGCTCCCCCGGGGGGGCCACGAACACTGAAGCTTTCTTT
j_gene: TRBJ2-2; d_gene: .; abundance: .; v_gene: TRBV14; CDR3aa: CASSQRLTGELFF; CDR3nt: TGTGCCAGCAGCCAACGACTAACCGGGGAGCTGTTTTTT
j_gene: TRBJ1-2; d_gene: .; abundance: few; v_gene: TRBV2; CDR3aa: CASSGLPGYGYTF; CDR3nt: TGTGCCAGCAGTGGACTTCCCGGCTATGGCTACACCTTC
j_gene: TRBJ1-1; d_gene: .; abundance: .; v_gene: TRBV13; CDR3aa: CASSLGQQATSEVGTEAFF; CDR3nt: TGTGCCAGCAGCTTAGGGCAACAGGCGACCTCGGAAGTAGGGACTGAAGCTTTCTTT
j_gene: TRBJ2-7; d_gene: TRBD1; abundance: .; v_gene: TRBV7-9; CDR3aa: CASSFGQGVDEQYF; CDR3nt: TGTGCCAGCAGCTTCGGACAGGGTGTCGACGAGCAGTACTTC
j_gene: TRBJ1-5; d_gene: TRBD1; abundance: .; v_gene: TRBV6-5; CDR3aa: CASSSTGGHQPQHF; CDR3nt: TGTGCCAGCAGTTCAACAGGGGGCCATCAGCCCCAGCATTTT
j_gene: TRBJ2-7; d_gene: .; abundance: .; v_gene: TRBV27; CDR3aa: CASSRGRGSLHEQYF; CDR3nt: TGTGCCAGCAGTCGGGGGCGAGGATCGCTCCACGAGCAGTACTTC
j_gene: TRBJ2-2; d_gene: .; abundance: once; v_gene: TRBV14; CDR3aa: CASSLEDTGELFF; CDR3nt: TGTGCCAGCAGCCTCGAGGACACCGGGGAGCTGTTTTTT
j_gene: TRBJ2-7; d_gene: .; abundance: .; v_gene: TRBV29-1; CDR3aa: CSVLMSSEQYF; CDR3nt: TGCAGCGTTTTAATGTCATCCGAGCAGTACTTC
j_gene: TRBJ2-2; d_gene: .; abundance: once; v_gene: TRBV7-8; CDR3aa: CASSFNPGGSNTGELFF; CDR3nt: TGTGCCAGCAGCTTTAATCCTGGGGGTTCGAACACCGGGGAGCTGTTTTTT
j_gene: TRBJ1-1; d_gene: .; abundance: once; v_gene: TRBV29-1; CDR3aa: CSVDQGWEAFF; CDR3nt: TGCAGCGTAGACCAGGGATGGGAAGCTTTCTTT
j_gene: TRBJ1-5; d_gene: .; abundance: few; v_gene: TRBV2; CDR3aa: CASSEASSWRQPQHF; CDR3nt: TGTGCCAGCAGTGAAGCGTCCTCCTGGCGACAGCCCCAGCATTTT
j_gene: TRBJ2-5; d_gene: .; abundance: .; v_gene: TRBV7-2; CDR3aa: CASSLAPEIQETQYF; CDR3nt: TGTGCCAGCAGCTTAGCGCCGGAGATTCAAGAGACCCAGTACTTC
j_gene: TRBJ1-1; d_gene: .; abundance: .; v_gene: TRBV29-1; CDR3aa: CSAEGQMNTEAFF; CDR3nt: TGCAGCGCCGAAGGACAGATGAACACTGAAGCTTTCTTT
j_gene: TRBJ2-5; d_gene: .; abundance: .; v_gene: TRBV28; CDR3aa: CASRPSGQIQETQYF; CDR3nt: TGTGCCAGCAGACCCTCCGGACAGATCCAAGAGACCCAGTACTTC
j_gene: TRBJ2-7; d_gene: .; abundance: .; v_gene: TRBV6-4; CDR3aa: CASSVATMVPYEQYF; CDR3nt: TGTGCCAGCAGTGTAGCGACTATGGTTCCCTACGAGCAGTACTTC
j_gene: TRBJ2-2; d_gene: .; abundance: .; v_gene: TRBV5-6; CDR3aa: CASSFRQAQNTGELFF; CDR3nt: TGTGCCAGCAGCTTTAGACAGGCTCAGAACACCGGGGAGCTGTTTTTT
j_gene: TRBJ1-4; d_gene: .; abundance: .; v_gene: TRBV30; CDR3aa: CAWSVGGGVEEKLFF; CDR3nt: TGTGCCTGGAGTGTGGGTGGGGGAGTCGAGGAAAAACTGTTTTTT
j_gene: TRBJ1-3; d_gene: .; abundance: .; v_gene: TRBV6-6; CDR3aa: CASSYSGGGSGNTIYF; CDR3nt: TGTGCCAGCAGTTACTCTGGGGGGGGGTCTGGAAACACCATATATTTT
j_gene: TRBJ1-1; d_gene: TRBD1; abundance: .; v_gene: TRBV19; CDR3aa: CATQTGELTEAFF; CDR3nt: TGTGCCACTCAGACAGGGGAGTTGACTGAAGCTTTCTTT
j_gene: TRBJ2-2; d_gene: .; abundance: .; v_gene: TRBV9; CDR3aa: CASSVAPIPTNTGELFF; CDR3nt: TGTGCCAGCAGCGTAGCTCCCATCCCCACTAACACCGGGGAGCTGTTTTTT
j_gene: TRBJ2-2; d_gene: .; abundance: .; v_gene: TRBV27; CDR3aa: CASRGGDGELFF; CDR3nt: TGTGCCAGCAGGGGGGGTGACGGGGAGCTGTTTTTT
j_gene: TRBJ1-2; d_gene: .; abundance: .; v_gene: TRBV15; CDR3aa: CATSRGQGDYGYTF; CDR3nt: TGTGCCACCAGCAGAGGGCAGGGAGACTATGGCTACACCTTC
j_gene: TRBJ1-5; d_gene: .; abundance: .; v_gene: TRBV28; CDR3aa: CASSTLYGDNQPQHF; CDR3nt: TGTGCCAGCAGTACCCTTTACGGGGACAATCAGCCCCAGCATTTT
j_gene: TRBJ1-1; d_gene: .; abundance: once; v_gene: TRBV25-1; CDR3aa: CASSDPQGVHTEAFF; CDR3nt: TGTGCCAGCAGTGACCCACAGGGAGTCCACACTGAAGCTTTCTTT
j_gene: TRBJ2-1; d_gene: TRBD2; abundance: .; v_gene: TRBV10-3; CDR3aa: CAISDSSGSKDEQFF; CDR3nt: TGTGCCATCAGTGATAGTAGCGGGAGTAAAGATGAGCAGTTCTTC
j_gene: TRBJ2-1; d_gene: .; abundance: .; v_gene: TRBV6-1; CDR3aa: CASSEARADYRSYNEQFF; CDR3nt: TGTGCCAGCAGTGAAGCGAGGGCGGACTACCGTTCCTACAATGAGCAGTTCTTC
j_gene: TRBJ2-3; d_gene: .; abundance: .; v_gene: TRBV21-1; CDR3aa: CASSKGSGQPSTDTQYF; CDR3nt: TGTGCCAGCAGCAAAGGAAGTGGACAGCCTAGCACAGATACGCAGTATTTT
j_gene: TRBJ2-7; d_gene: TRBD2; abundance: .; v_gene: TRBV5-1; CDR3aa: CASSLSGELYEQYF; CDR3nt: TGCGCCAGCAGCTTAAGCGGGGAGCTCTACGAGCAGTACTTC
j_gene: TRBJ2-7; d_gene: TRBD2; abundance: .; v_gene: TRBV6-6; CDR3aa: CASRPPSGVPEQYF; CDR3nt: TGTGCCAGCAGGCCCCCTAGCGGGGTCCCCGAGCAGTACTTC
j_gene: TRBJ2-5; d_gene: .; abundance: .; v_gene: TRBV2; CDR3aa: CASKQETQYF; CDR3nt: TGTGCCAGCAAACAAGAGACCCAGTACTTC
j_gene: TRBJ2-5; d_gene: TRBD2; abundance: once; v_gene: TRBV19; CDR3aa: CASSPWGSGRSETQYF; CDR3nt: TGTGCCAGTAGTCCGTGGGGTAGCGGGAGATCCGAGACCCAGTACTTC
j_gene: TRBJ1-6; d_gene: .; abundance: .; v_gene: TRBV9; CDR3aa: CASSVEEGDNSPLHF; CDR3nt: TGTGCCAGCAGCGTAGAGGAAGGGGATAATTCACCCCTCCACTTT
j_gene: TRBJ2-2; d_gene: .; abundance: .; v_gene: TRBV4-3; CDR3aa: CASSQPTVVETTNTGELFF; CDR3nt: TGCGCCAGCAGCCAGCCGACCGTTGTGGAGACTACGAACACCGGGGAGCTGTTTTTT
j_gene: TRBJ2-5; d_gene: TRBD1; abundance: .; v_gene: TRBV19; CDR3aa: CASRRQGEETQYF; CDR3nt: TGTGCCAGTAGAAGACAGGGGGAAGAGACCCAGTACTTC
j_gene: TRBJ1-1; d_gene: TRBD1; abundance: .; v_gene: TRBV5-1; CDR3aa: CASSFGTGGNEAFF; CDR3nt: TGCGCCAGCAGTTTCGGGACAGGGGGTAATGAAGCTTTCTTT
j_gene: TRBJ2-5; d_gene: .; abundance: .; v_gene: TRBV18; CDR3aa: CASSPYEVQGETQYF; CDR3nt: TGTGCCAGCTCACCTTACGAGGTGCAGGGAGAGACCCAGTACTTC
j_gene: TRBJ1-2; d_gene: .; abundance: once; v_gene: TRBV11-1; CDR3aa: CASSLEGDGYTF; CDR3nt: TGTGCCAGCAGCTTAGAAGGGGACGGCTACACCTTC
j_gene: TRBJ1-4; d_gene: .; abundance: .; v_gene: TRBV4-1; CDR3aa: CASSLTQLGEKLFF; CDR3nt: TGCGCCAGCAGCCTTACTCAGCTCGGTGAAAAACTGTTTTTT
j_gene: TRBJ2-5; d_gene: .; abundance: .; v_gene: TRBV18; CDR3aa: CASSPSGSPQETQYF; CDR3nt: TGTGCCAGCTCACCTTCGGGTTCACCGCAAGAGACCCAGTACTTC
j_gene: TRBJ1-5; d_gene: TRBD1; abundance: .; v_gene: TRBV18; CDR3aa: CASSATGGSNQPQHF; CDR3nt: TGTGCCAGCTCAGCCACAGGGGGTTCAAATCAGCCCCAGCATTTT
j_gene: TRBJ1-1; d_gene: TRBD1; abundance: .; v_gene: TRBV3-1/TRBV3-2; CDR3aa: CASSQYGQGGTEAFF; CDR3nt: TGTGCCAGCAGCCAATACGGACAGGGGGGCACTGAAGCTTTCTTT
j_gene: TRBJ2-2; d_gene: .; abundance: .; v_gene: TRBV23-1; CDR3aa: CASSPTGTSNTGELFF; CDR3nt: TGCGCCAGCAGTCCCACCGGGACATCGAACACCGGGGAGCTGTTTTTT
j_gene: TRBJ1-2; d_gene: .; abundance: .; v_gene: TRBV27; CDR3aa: CASSLSPVRARTSNYGYTF; CDR3nt: TGTGCCAGCAGTTTATCCCCCGTCAGGGCCAGGACGTCTAACTATGGCTACACCTTC
j_gene: TRBJ2-7; d_gene: .; abundance: .; v_gene: TRBV6-2/TRBV6-3; CDR3aa: CASSYSAVSRNMEQYF; CDR3nt: TGTGCCAGCAGTTACTCGGCCGTTTCCCGAAACATGGAGCAGTACTTC
j_gene: TRBJ1-1; d_gene: TRBD1; abundance: .; v_gene: TRBV29-1; CDR3aa: CSCGQGLTEAFF; CDR3nt: TGCAGCTGCGGACAGGGCCTGACTGAAGCTTTCTTT
j_gene: TRBJ1-2; d_gene: TRBD1; abundance: .; v_gene: TRBV6-1; CDR3aa: CASSEVLRGGQDALYHYGYTF; CDR3nt: TGTGCCAGCAGTGAAGTTCTGAGGGGCGGACAGGACGCACTTTACCACTATGGCTACACCTTC
j_gene: TRBJ2-2; d_gene: .; abundance: .; v_gene: TRBV9; CDR3aa: CASSVGTGELFF; CDR3nt: TGTGCCAGCAGCGTAGGGACCGGGGAGCTGTTTTTT